This T cell receptor (beta chain) is from a study of blood T cell repertoires in COVID-19. Profiling relied on immunoSEQ multiplex PCR, and the TCRdb table lists in-frame clones only, not all of them. The table lists roughly 260,000 clones, 75% to 95% of them singletons. This CDR3 contains 15 residues. Trimming removed 0 bases at V and 4 bases at J, with 12 bases between. CDR1 and CDR2 from the germline V gene are SGDLS and YYNGEE. Material for sequencing was peripheral blood. The TCR sequence derives from a person under 35 with COVID-19, enrolled during active disease. The V and J genes are TRBV9 and TRBJ2-3, with D perhaps matching TRBD1 (6 bases). The CDR3 bases are TGTGCCAGCAGCGTAGCACAGGGTATCGCAGATACGCAGTATTTT. Its translation: CASSVAQGIADTQYF.